The sequence of this T cell receptor (beta chain) was determined in a study of blood T cell repertoires in COVID-19. Study-level background: Some COVID-19 samples were acute and others convalescent; all came from the United States, Italy and Spain.

Germline CDR1 reads SGHNT; CDR2 reads YENEEA. The CDR3 spans 16 residues. Germline trimming cut 1 base from V and 7 bases from J; bases unmatched to any gene: 10. In the source study's methods: Cell counts per sample came from amplifying reference gene primers. Using immunoSEQ multiplex PCR, the repertoire was profiled, and TCRdb retains in-frame clones only, with some absent. The V and J calls and clone size are taken from that table; D and trimming were inferred from the DNA. The table shows 100,000 to 150,000 clones, with about 80% occurring only once. Sequenced input: PBMCs or T cells enriched from blood (not recorded which). V is TRBV11-3 and J is TRBJ2-1; 7 nucleotides line up with TRBD2. The receptor was derived from a middle-aged man with acute COVID-19. CDR3 amino acids: CASSLGGRTSENEQFF. DNA of the CDR3: TGTGCCAGCAGCTTAGGTGGCAGGACTAGTGAGAATGAGCAGTTCTTC.